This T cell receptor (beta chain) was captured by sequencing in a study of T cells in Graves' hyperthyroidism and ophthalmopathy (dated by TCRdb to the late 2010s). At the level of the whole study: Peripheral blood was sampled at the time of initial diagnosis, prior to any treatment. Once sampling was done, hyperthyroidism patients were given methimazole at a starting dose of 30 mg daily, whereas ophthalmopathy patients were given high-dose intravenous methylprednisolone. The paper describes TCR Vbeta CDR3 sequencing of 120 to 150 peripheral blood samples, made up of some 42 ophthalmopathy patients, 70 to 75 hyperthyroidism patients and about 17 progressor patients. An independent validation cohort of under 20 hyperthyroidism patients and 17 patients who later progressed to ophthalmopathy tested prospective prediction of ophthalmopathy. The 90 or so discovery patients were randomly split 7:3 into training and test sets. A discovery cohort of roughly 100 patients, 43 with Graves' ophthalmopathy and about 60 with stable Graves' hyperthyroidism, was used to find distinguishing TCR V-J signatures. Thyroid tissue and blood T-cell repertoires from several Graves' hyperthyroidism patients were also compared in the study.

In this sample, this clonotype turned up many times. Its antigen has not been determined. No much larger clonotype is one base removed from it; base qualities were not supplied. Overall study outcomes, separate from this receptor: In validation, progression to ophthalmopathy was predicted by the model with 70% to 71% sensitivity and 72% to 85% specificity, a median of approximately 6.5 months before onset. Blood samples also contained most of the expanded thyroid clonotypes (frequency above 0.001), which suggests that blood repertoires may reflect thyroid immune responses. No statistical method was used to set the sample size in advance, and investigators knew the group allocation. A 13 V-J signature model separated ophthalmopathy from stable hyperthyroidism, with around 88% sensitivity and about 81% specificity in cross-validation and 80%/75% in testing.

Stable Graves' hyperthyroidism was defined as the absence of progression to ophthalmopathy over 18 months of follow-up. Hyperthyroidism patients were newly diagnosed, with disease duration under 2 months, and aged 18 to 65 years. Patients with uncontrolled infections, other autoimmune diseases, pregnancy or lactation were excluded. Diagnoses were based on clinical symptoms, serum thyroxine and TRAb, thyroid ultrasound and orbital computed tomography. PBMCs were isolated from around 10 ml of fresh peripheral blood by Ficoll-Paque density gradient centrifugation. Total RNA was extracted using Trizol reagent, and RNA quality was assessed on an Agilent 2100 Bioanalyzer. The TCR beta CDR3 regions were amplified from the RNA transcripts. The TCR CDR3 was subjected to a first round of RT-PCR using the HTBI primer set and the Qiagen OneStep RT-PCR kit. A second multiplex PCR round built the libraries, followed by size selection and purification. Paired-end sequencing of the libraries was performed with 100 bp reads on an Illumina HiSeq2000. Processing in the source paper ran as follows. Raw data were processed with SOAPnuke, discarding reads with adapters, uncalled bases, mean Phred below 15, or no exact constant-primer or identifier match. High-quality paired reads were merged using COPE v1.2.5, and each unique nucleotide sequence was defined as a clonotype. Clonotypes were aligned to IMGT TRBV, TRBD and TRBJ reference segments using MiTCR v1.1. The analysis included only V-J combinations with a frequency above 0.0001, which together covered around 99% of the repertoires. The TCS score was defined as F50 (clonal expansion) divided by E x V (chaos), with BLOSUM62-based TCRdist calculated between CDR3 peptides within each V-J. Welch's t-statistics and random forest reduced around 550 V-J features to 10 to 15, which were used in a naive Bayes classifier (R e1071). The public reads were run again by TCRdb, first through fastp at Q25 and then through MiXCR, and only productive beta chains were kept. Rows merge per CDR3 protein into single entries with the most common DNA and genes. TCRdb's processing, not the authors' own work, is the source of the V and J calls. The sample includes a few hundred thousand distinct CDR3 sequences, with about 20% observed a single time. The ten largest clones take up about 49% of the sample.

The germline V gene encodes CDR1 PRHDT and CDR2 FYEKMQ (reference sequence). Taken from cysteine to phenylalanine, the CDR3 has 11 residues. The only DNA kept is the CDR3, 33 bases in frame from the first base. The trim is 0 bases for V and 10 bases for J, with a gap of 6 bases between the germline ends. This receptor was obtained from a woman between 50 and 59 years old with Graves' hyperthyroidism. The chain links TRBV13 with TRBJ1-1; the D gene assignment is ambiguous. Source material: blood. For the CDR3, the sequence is CASSLGRTAFF. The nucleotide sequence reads TGTGCCAGCAGCTTAGGCAGAACAGCTTTCTTT.